The 25 T cell receptor beta chains in this list originate from one sample, sequenced in a study of cytomegalovirus exposure and HLA in healthy donors. Vbeta (60) and Jbeta (13) primers were used in the PCR. Sequencing was performed with immunoSEQ multiplex PCR; in TCRdb, only in-frame clones are kept and a portion is missing. Among 65,000 to 85,000 clones listed, 79% were seen once. The sample was PBMCs. The origin of the receptors is a woman between 40 and 55 years old in good health and CMV-seropositive.

The V and J genes are TRBV27 and TRBJ2-1; possibly TRBD2 for D (6 bases). The CDR3 extends over 14 amino acids. V lost 4 bases and J lost 6, with 13 bases in between. The germline V gene encodes CDR1 MNHEY and CDR2 SMNVEV (reference sequence). The CDR3 region has the DNA TGTGCCAGCAGTTCCGGGGGAGTCAGCAATGAGCAGTTCTTC. Translating gives CASSSGGVSNEQFF.

This chain uses TRBV5-1 with TRBJ2-7; 10 bases are shared with TRBD1. The CDR3 runs 14 residues. Germline CDR1 SGHRS, CDR2 YFSETQ. The ends lost 1 base at V and 4 bases at J; junction bases unmatched: 2. For the CDR3, the DNA is TGCGCCAGCAGCTTGCCGGGACAGGGGTACGAGCAGTACTTC. Its translation is CASSLPGQGYEQYF.

The gene calls are TRBV4-1 and TRBJ2-3; no definite D call. CDR3 length: 14 amino acids. Trimming stripped 5 bases from V and 2 bases from J, with 11 bases between. Germline V gene lookup returns CDR1 MGHRA and CDR2 YSYEKL. CDR3 in DNA: TGCGCCAGCAGCTCCCGACTGAACACAGATACGCAGTATTTT. Translation gives CASSSRLNTDTQYF.

Concerning this clone: The same CDR3 is also encoded by other DNA sequences in this sample. The chain uses TRBV21-1 and TRBJ2-3; the table's TRBD1 call for D was not verified on the DNA. TRBV21-1 is shown as a pseudogene. This CDR3 comprises 16 residues. The chain's CDR3 is CASRPSPGPLTDTQYF. CDR3 coding DNA: TGTGCCAGCCGCCCGTCCCCAGGGCCTCTCACAGATACGCAGTATTTT.

The chain combines TRBV30 with TRBJ2-4, with TRBD2 matching over 16 bases. The CDR3 is made up of 17 amino acids. Unmatched junction bases numbered 7, after V lost 3 bases and J lost 5 bases. CDR1 and CDR2 from the germline V gene are GTSNPN and SVGIG (reference sequence). In DNA form, the CDR3 reads TGTGCCTGGAGCCCGGGACTAGCGGGAGGGCCCCAAAACATTCAGTACTTC. This sequence encodes CAWSPGLAGGPQNIQYF.

This chain uses TRBV28 with TRBJ1-3; 9 bases line up with TRBD1. CDR3 size: 14 residues. Germline loops: CDR1 MDHEN, CDR2 SYDVKM. V lost 6 bases and J lost 2; bases outside the gene matches: 2. CDR3 coding DNA: TGTGCCAGCAGAAGGGACAGGGCTGGAAACACCATATATTTT. Its translation: CASRRDRAGNTIYF.

This chain uses TRBV2 with TRBJ1-5; D is ambiguous. Germline V CDR1 and CDR2: SNHLY, FYNNEI. The V end lost 7 bases, the J end lost 9 bases, and 13 bases lay between the germline ends. This CDR3 has 12 residues. The DNA of the CDR3 is TGTGCCAGCACAAGAGGCGATGGGCCCCAGCATTTT. It specifies CASTRGDGPQHF.

This clone was observed a few times. The CDR3 nucleotides are TGTGCCGCCTCGCCGGGACTCCTGGCCTTATCCAACTATGGCTACACCTTC. It yields the protein CAASPGLLALSNYGYTF. The chain employs TRBV30 and TRBJ1-2, with D possibly TRBD1 on 5 matching bases. Trimming took off 8 bases at V and 2 bases at J, with 27 bases between the two ends. In germline, CDR1 is GTSNPN, CDR2 SVGIG (reference sequence). The CDR3 length is 17 residues. The full variable domain, with the rest looked up from reference TRBV30 and TRBJ1-2, is SQTIHQWPATLVQPVGSPLSLECTVEGTSNPNLYWYRQAAGRGLQLLFYSVGIGQISSEVPQNLSASRPQDRQFILSSKKLLLSDSGFYLCAASPGLLALSNYGYTFGSGTRLTVV.

The V and J genes are TRBV11-3 and TRBJ1-5; weak D call: TRBD1 (6 bases). Germline CDR1 reads SGHNT; CDR2 reads YENEEA. CDR3 size: 15 residues. Trimming left V 3 bases short and J 3 bases short, with 12 bases between. The chain's CDR3 is CASSFMGHHNQPQHF. CDR3 DNA: TGTGCCAGCAGCTTCATGGGACATCACAATCAGCCCCAGCATTTT.

The chain employs TRBV30 and TRBJ1-5; maybe TRBD1 (5 bases). V was shortened by 1 base and J by 0 bases, with 10 bases between the two germline ends. CDR1 GTSNPN and CDR2 SVGIG come from the germline V gene (reference sequence). This CDR3 is 15 amino acids long. The CDR3 nucleotides read TGTGCCTGGAGTGGTCAGGGATTTAGCAATCAGCCCCAGCATTTT. The encoded protein is CAWSGQGFSNQPQHF.

This chain joins TRBV29-1 and TRBJ1-1, with 8 positions matching TRBD1. J was trimmed by 1 base and V by 1 base; bases with no gene match: 2. Germline V gene lookup returns CDR1 SQVTM and CDR2 ANQGSEA. CDR3 length: 14 residues. The CDR3 reads CSVEVGTGNTEAFF. The CDR3 nucleotides are TGCAGCGTTGAAGTGGGGACAGGGAACACTGAAGCTTTCTTT.

The table lists this clone with a few counts. Here the CDR3 reads CAWSVIQGEKLFF. As DNA, the CDR3 is TGTGCCTGGAGTGTAATTCAGGGTGAAAAACTGTTTTTT. The chain employs TRBV30 and TRBJ1-4; a possible D gene is TRBD1 (5 bases). Looked up from germline, CDR1 is GTSNPN and CDR2 is SVGIG (reference sequence). This CDR3 region has 13 residues. V lost 0 bases to trimming and J lost 7 bases, with 9 bases between them.

This clone was seen a single time. The chain carries TRBV7-2 and TRBJ2-7, with 10 positions matching TRBD2. Per the germline V gene, CDR1 is SGHTA and CDR2 is FQGNSA. The CDR3 is 13 amino acids. The trim removed 4 bases at V and 5 bases at J, leaving 2 bases unmatched. The CDR3 DNA is TGTGCCAGCAGCTGGACTAGCGGACACGAGCAGTACTTC. It translates to CASSWTSGHEQYF.

This clone was seen a few times. The rearrangement joins TRBV27 to TRBJ1-5, with D possibly being TRBD1 (5 bases). Germline V lookup: CDR1 MNHEY, CDR2 SMNVEV (reference sequence). The V gene lost 5 bases and the J gene lost 4 bases, with 12 bases spanning the gap. The CDR3 consists of 14 residues. The CDR3: CASSTRQTNQPQHF. CDR3 bases: TGTGCCAGCAGTACCCGACAGACAAATCAGCCCCAGCATTTT.

The rearrangement uses TRBV5-6 and TRBJ1-2; tentative D call: TRBD1 (6 bases). The germline V gene encodes CDR1 SGHDT and CDR2 YYEEEE. CDR3 size: 14 residues. The V end was cut by 5 bases, the J end by 2 bases, with 13 bases between. The CDR3 region is CASSPTGTNYGYTF. The CDR3 DNA follows: TGTGCCAGCAGTCCTACAGGGACGAACTATGGCTACACCTTC.

The DNA of the CDR3 is TGCAGCGTCAGTCCCGGGACAGGGACAGGCTACGAGCAGTACTTC. It codes for CSVSPGTGTGYEQYF. The chain employs TRBV29-1 and TRBJ2-7, with 9 bases lining up with TRBD1. This CDR3 is built from 15 residues. Germline trimming cut 6 bases from V and 3 bases from J; bases unmatched to any gene: 12. CDR1 is SQVTM and CDR2 is ANQGSEA in the germline V gene.

This clone was counted between two and nine times. V and J are TRBV18 and TRBJ1-3; 7 positions match TRBD1. CDR1 is KGHSH, CDR2 LQKENI, per germline. This CDR3 region has 18 residues. J was trimmed by 0 bases and V by 5 bases; bases with no gene match: 13. Written as DNA, the CDR3 is TGTGCCAGCTCAACGCGAAGAACAGGGGACGACTCTGGAAACACCATATATTTT. This gives the protein CASSTRRTGDDSGNTIYF.

The chain combines TRBV19 with TRBJ2-5, with 12 positions matching TRBD2. The CDR3 is made up of 16 amino acids. V shed 5 bases, J shed 1 base, and the junction held 5 bases outside the gene matches. The V gene's germline CDR1 is LNHDA and CDR2 SQIVND (reference sequence). Here the CDR3 reads CASSSGLAGTQETQYF. CDR3 DNA sequence: TGTGCCAGTAGTTCTGGACTAGCGGGAACCCAAGAGACCCAGTACTTC.

This clone occurred once. The chain carries TRBV25-1 and TRBJ1-6; maybe TRBD1 (5 bases). Looked up from germline, CDR1 is MGHDK and CDR2 is SYGVNS. V lost 5 bases and J 11 bases, leaving 13 bases between the germline ends. The CDR3 extends over 13 amino acids. The CDR3 DNA is TGTGCCAGCAGTCGGGGGGTGACTCCACCCCTCCACTTT. Residues: CASSRGVTPPLHF.

This clone is a singleton in its sample. This rearrangement joins TRBV5-7 to TRBJ1-5; possible D gene TRBD1, 5 bases. TRBV5-7 is designated an ORF whose function remains uncertain. The CDR3 has 13 amino acids. The V and J ends lost 2 bases and 3 bases respectively, with 6 bases between them. In DNA, the CDR3 is TGTGCCAGCAGCTTAGGGGTCAATCAGCCCCAGCATTTT. It encodes CASSLGVNQPQHF.

The chain has TRBV27 and TRBJ2-7, with D possibly TRBD2 on 6 matching bases. Germline CDR1 MNHEY, CDR2 SMNVEV (reference sequence). Trimming shortened V by 5 bases and J by 3 bases, and 17 bases separated the two germline ends. CDR3 length: 15 amino acids. CDR3 nucleotide sequence: TGTGCCAGCAGTCCCCGCGGGGATGGTGGCTACGAGCAGTACTTC. Translated: CASSPRGDGGYEQYF.

The genes are TRBV25-1 and TRBJ1-1, with TRBD1 matching over 7 bases. The CDR3 contains 15 residues. J lost 5 bases, V lost 5 bases, and 11 bases had no gene match. The germline V gene encodes CDR1 MGHDK and CDR2 SYGVNS. CDR3 DNA: TGTGCCAGCAGTAACCAACAGGGGCGGGAAACTGAAGCTTTCTTT. It yields the protein CASSNQQGRETEAFF.

The V gene is TRBV30, the J gene TRBJ2-5, with D perhaps matching TRBD1 (6 bases). The J call may be incorrect, as the DNA end agrees better with TRBJ2-7. CDR3 length: 13 amino acids. Germline CDR1 is GTSNPN and CDR2 is SVGIG (reference sequence). The CDR3 spells CAWRGGSSYEQYF. CDR3 nucleotide sequence: TGTGCCTGGCGAGGGGGTTCCTCCTACGAGCAGTACTTC.

For the CDR3, the DNA is TGTGCCAGTAGAGTGGCGGAGTCCTACAATGAGCAGTTCTTC. Translated: CASRVAESYNEQFF. This sequence joins TRBV27 and TRBJ2-1; D unresolved. This CDR3 has 14 amino acids. V gave up 9 bases and J gave up 1 base, with 13 bases separating them. Germline-derived CDR1 and CDR2 are MNHEY and SMNVEV (reference sequence).

This clone was counted a few times. The chain employs TRBV30 and TRBJ1-3, with D perhaps TRBD1 (5 bases). Trimming removed 7 bases from V and 0 bases from J, with 10 bases in between. The CDR3 spans 13 residues. The germline V gene encodes CDR1 GTSNPN and CDR2 SVGIG (reference sequence). CDR3 in amino acids: CALQVNSGNTIYF. The DNA of the CDR3 is TGTGCCTTACAGGTGAACTCTGGAAACACCATATATTTT.